These T cell receptor beta chains were read from a single sample in a study of blood T cell repertoires in COVID-19. Method: immunoSEQ multiplex PCR; TCRdb's copy keeps in-frame clones and lacks some. This sample has tens of thousands of clones; approximately 87% occur once, and the top ten carry about 12%. The sequenced sample was peripheral blood. These receptor sequences come from a human donor in a cohort sampled during active COVID-19. The CDR3 runs from the conserved cysteine through the conserved F or W. D genes are given only for firm matches. Not all rows give a size; the values are once, few, many and, for expanded clones, a class.

j_call v_call d_call clone_size cdr3_aa cdr3_nt
TRBJ1-2 TRBV2 . . CASSENTFYGYTF TGTGCCAGCAGTGAGAACACCTTCTATGGCTACACCTTC
TRBJ2-1 TRBV7-2 TRBD2 . CATDLAGGPYNEQFF TGTGCCACCGATCTAGCGGGGGGGCCGTACAATGAGCAGTTCTTC
TRBJ2-5 TRBV2 TRBD2 . CASSDGRGGETQYF TGTGCCAGCAGTGATGGGCGGGGAGGGGAGACCCAGTACTTC
TRBJ2-7 TRBV5-6 . few CASSAQVRSVYEQYF TGTGCCAGCAGCGCCCAAGTGAGGTCAGTCTACGAGCAGTACTTC
TRBJ2-3 TRBV2 TRBD2 once CASRELLAQDTQYF TGTGCCAGCAGAGAACTACTAGCGCAAGATACGCAGTATTTT
TRBJ1-1 TRBV9 . . CASSSGQLNTEAFF TGTGCCAGCAGCTCCGGACAATTGAACACTGAAGCTTTCTTT
TRBJ2-2 TRBV5-1 . . CASSLEGQTNTGELFF TGCGCCAGCAGCTTGGAGGGGCAGACCAACACCGGGGAGCTGTTTTTT
TRBJ2-5 TRBV6-5 . . CASSYQETQYF TGTGCCAGCAGTTATCAGGAGACCCAGTACTTC
TRBJ2-2 TRBV6-5 . . CASSYSRLYTGELFF TGTGCCAGCAGTTACTCGAGACTTTACACCGGGGAGCTGTTTTTT
TRBJ1-1 TRBV11-2 . . CASRIPLGRNTEAFF TGTGCCAGCAGGATCCCCCTGGGCCGGAACACTGAAGCTTTCTTT
TRBJ1-5 TRBV10-2 TRBD1 . CASRTTGGNQPQHF TGCGCCAGCCGCACGACAGGGGGCAATCAGCCCCAGCATTTT
TRBJ1-3 TRBV5-1 . . CASSLEGRNTIYF TGCGCCAGCAGCTTGGAGGGGAGAAACACCATATATTTT
TRBJ1-2 TRBV7-8 TRBD1 . CASNPIWTGGFYGYTF TGTGCCAGCAACCCAATATGGACAGGGGGCTTCTATGGCTACACCTTC
TRBJ2-2 TRBV6-5 . . CASSSGWNTGELFF TGTGCCAGCAGCTCCGGGTGGAACACCGGGGAGCTGTTTTTT
TRBJ1-6 TRBV7-2 . . CASTDLGAGRWNSPLHF TGTGCCAGCACCGACCTAGGAGCGGGACGGTGGAATTCACCCCTCCACTTT
TRBJ1-2 TRBV28 . . CASSLGQGLADGYTF TGTGCCAGCAGTTTGGGACAAGGTCTGGCGGATGGCTACACCTTC
TRBJ2-2 TRBV3-1/TRBV3-2 TRBD1 . CASNYRGRTGELFF TGTGCCAGCAACTACAGGGGGAGGACCGGGGAGCTGTTTTTT
TRBJ2-7 TRBV5-5 . . CASSLVRGSYEQYF TGTGCCAGCAGCTTGGTTCGGGGCTCCTACGAGCAGTACTTC
TRBJ1-5 TRBV19 . . CASTPSGRRQPQHF TGTGCCAGTACCCCCAGTGGGCGACGTCAGCCCCAGCATTTT